A single sample is the source of the 21 T cell receptor beta chains below, sequenced in a study of shared clonotypes between healthy human individuals. Generated by immunoSEQ multiplex PCR, the TCRdb table keeps only in-frame clones and is missing some. The table shows 800,000 to 1,200,000 clones, with more than 75% occurring only once. The sequencing input was memory CD4+ T cells from PBMCs. As for subset: CD45RA-negative fraction. These receptors all come from a man between 18 and 35 years old in good health. Some clones in this sample may be carry-over from other donors' samples.

V gene TRBV5-5 combines with J gene TRBJ2-2; TRBD2 matches at 11 bases. Germline trimming cut 6 bases from V and 1 base from J; bases unmatched to any gene: 14. This CDR3 comprises 19 residues. Per germline, CDR1 SGHKS and CDR2 YYEKEE (reference sequence). CDR3 region: CASNEMGLAAYRNTGELFF. The CDR3 DNA sequence: TGTGCCAGCAACGAAATGGGACTAGCGGCCTACCGGAACACCGGGGAGCTGTTTTTT.

Written as DNA, the CDR3 is TGTGCCAGCAGTGAATTGGGGACAGAAGGCTATGGCTACACCTTC. Amino acid sequence: CASSELGTEGYGYTF. The V gene is TRBV6-1, the J gene TRBJ1-2, with TRBD1 identical over 7 bases. Germline CDR1 is MNHNS and CDR2 is SASEGT. CDR3 length: 15 residues. Trimming at V came to 2 bases and at J to 4 bases, leaving 7 bases not matched to a gene.

The chain combines TRBV9 with TRBJ1-2; D gene ambiguous. Germline CDR1 and CDR2: SGDLS and YYNGEE. This CDR3 region has 12 residues. The V end was cut by 0 bases, the J end by 7 bases, with 7 bases between. The CDR3 region is CASSVAGIGYTF. The DNA for the CDR3 is TGTGCCAGCAGCGTAGCTGGGATTGGCTACACCTTC.

Concerning this clone: Possible read error: a much larger clone is one base away. The same CDR3 arises from other DNA sequences in this sample as well. This chain connects TRBV28 to TRBJ2-5; D gene ambiguous. The DNA end lines up better with TRBJ2-7; the J call may be wrong. This CDR3 has 12 amino acids. Germline loops: CDR1 MDHEN, CDR2 SYDVKM. Here the CDR3 reads CASSSRSYEQYF. For the CDR3, the DNA is TGTGCCAGCAGTTCTCGGTCCTACGAGCAGTACTTC.

To note about this clone: The same CDR3 is also encoded by other DNA sequences in this sample. The rearrangement links TRBV27 to TRBJ1-5, with TRBD1 matching over 7 bases. Germline values: CDR1 MNHEY, CDR2 SMNVEV (reference sequence). This CDR3 is 14 amino acids long. V lost 4 bases and J lost 3; bases outside the gene matches: 3. The CDR3: CASSSQGSNQPQHF. DNA for the CDR3: TGTGCCAGCAGTTCACAGGGGTCCAATCAGCCCCAGCATTTT.

This rearrangement joins TRBV5-1 to TRBJ2-1, with D unresolved. This CDR3 has 15 residues. Germline values: CDR1 SGHRS, CDR2 YFSETQ. V was cut by 2 bases and J by 0 bases, with 9 bases left in between. In DNA, the CDR3 is TGCGCCAGCAGCTTCTTGGGTCTCTCCTACAATGAGCAGTTCTTC. Protein sequence: CASSFLGLSYNEQFF.

The V and J genes are TRBV2 and TRBJ1-4; TRBD1 aligns across 7 bases. Germline V gene sequence: CDR1 SNHLY, CDR2 FYNNEI. The CDR3 is 15 residues long. Trimming removed 3 bases from V and 8 bases from J; junction bases left unmatched: 9. The DNA of the CDR3 is TGTGCCAGCAGTGAGAACACAGGGGTGGGAGAAAAACTGTTTTTT. This sequence encodes CASSENTGVGEKLFF.

The CDR3 DNA sequence: TGTGCCAGTATTAAAGACAGGGTTGGCACTGAAGCTTTCTTT. Amino acids: CASIKDRVGTEAFF. V usage is TRBV19 and J usage is TRBJ1-1; 7 bases match TRBD1. This CDR3 has 14 amino acids. The V and J ends lost 7 bases and 4 bases, in that order; junction bases with no gene match: 9. Germline V gene sequence: CDR1 LNHDA, CDR2 SQIVND (reference sequence).

V and J are TRBV28 and TRBJ2-2; TRBD1 matches 8 bases. Unmatched junction bases numbered 18, after V lost 5 bases and J lost 7 bases. CDR3 size: 18 residues. CDR1 MDHEN and CDR2 SYDVKM come from the germline V gene. CDR3 region: CASSTPSGTGPIGGELFF. In DNA, the CDR3 is TGTGCCAGCAGTACCCCTTCCGGGACAGGACCTATTGGCGGGGAGCTGTTTTTT.

CDR3 bases: TGTGCCAGCAGGAGACAGGGGTTAGGTGGCTACACCTTC. Encoded protein: CASRRQGLGGYTF. The chain combines TRBV28 with TRBJ1-2; 8 nucleotides agree with TRBD1. Trimming at V came to 6 bases and at J to 7 bases, leaving 7 bases not matched to a gene. CDR3 length equals 13 residues. Germline V gene sequence: CDR1 MDHEN, CDR2 SYDVKM.

The chain uses TRBV21-1 and TRBJ1-1. TRBV21-1 is a known pseudogene. The CDR3 length is 16 residues. For the CDR3, the DNA is TGTGCCAGCAGCAAATGGGGAGGGGTAACGAGCACTGAAGCTTTCTTT. Amino acid sequence: CASSKWGGVTSTEAFF.

V is TRBV18 and J is TRBJ1-2, with 7 bases matching TRBD1. The CDR3 loop spans 15 amino acids. Germline trimming cut 2 bases from V and 7 bases from J; bases unmatched to any gene: 10. The germline gives CDR1 KGHSH, CDR2 LQKENI. The CDR3 DNA is TGTGCCAGCTCACCATACCAGGGGGAAGATGGTGGCTACACCTTC. This encodes CASSPYQGEDGGYTF. Drawing the rest from reference TRBV18 and TRBJ1-2, the complete variable domain is NAGVMQNPRHLVRRRGQEARLRCSPMKGHSHVYWYRQLPEEGLKFMVYLQKENIIDESGMPKERFSAEFPKEGPSILRIQQVVRGDSAAYFCASSPYQGEDGGYTFGSGTRLTVV.

V usage is TRBV29-1 and J usage is TRBJ2-1, with TRBD1 matching 8 bases. V was pared by 4 bases and J by 3 bases, with 11 bases of the junction left unmatched. CDR1 is SQVTM and CDR2 is ANQGSEA in the germline V gene. CDR3 size: 16 residues. CDR3 loop: CSVGTGRNSLYNEQFF. In nucleotides, the CDR3 is TGCAGCGTTGGGACAGGGAGGAATAGTCTCTACAATGAGCAGTTCTTC.

J is TRBJ1-5 and V is TRBV5-6; 7 bases agree with TRBD1. Trimming cost V 2 bases and J 4 bases; bases outside gene matches: 6. There are 15 residues in the CDR3. Germline CDR1 SGHDT, CDR2 YYEEEE. As DNA, the CDR3 is TGTGCCAGCAGCTTATACCGGGACAGAAATCAGCCCCAGCATTTT. Protein: CASSLYRDRNQPQHF.

At least ten counts were recorded for this clone. This chain joins TRBV5-1 and TRBJ1-2; TRBD1 matches 7 bases. The ends lost 3 bases at V and 0 bases at J; junction bases unmatched: 14. The CDR3 length is 18 residues. Germline V lookup: CDR1 SGHRS, CDR2 YFSETQ. The CDR3 bases are TGCGCCAGCAGCTCGAAGCCGGGACAGCCAGCTTCTAACTATGGCTACACCTTC. Encoded protein: CASSSKPGQPASNYGYTF. Full variable domain (rest looked up from reference TRBV5-1 and TRBJ1-2): KAGVTQTPRYLIKTRGQQVTLSCSPISGHRSVSWYQQTPGQGLQFLFEYFSETQRNKGNFPGRFSGRQFSNSRSEMNVSTLELGDSALYLCASSSKPGQPASNYGYTFGSGTRLTVV.

V usage is TRBV11-3 and J usage is TRBJ2-5, with 11 bases that match TRBD1. The germline CDR1 and CDR2 sequences are SGHNT and YENEEA. The CDR3 spans 15 residues. J lost 4 bases, V lost 4 bases, and 5 bases had no gene match. This CDR3 reads CASSSGQGESETQYF. In DNA, the CDR3 is TGTGCCAGCAGCTCGGGACAGGGGGAATCAGAGACCCAGTACTTC.

This clone was observed a few times. This chain connects TRBV19 to TRBJ2-1; 8 nucleotides line up with TRBD2. Looked up from germline, CDR1 is LNHDA and CDR2 is SQIVND (reference sequence). Trimming took 6 bases from V and 9 from J; bases not matched to a gene: 1. This CDR3 spans 11 amino acids. The DNA of the CDR3 is TGTGCCAGTAGGGGACTAGTTGAGCAGTTCTTC. It yields the protein CASRGLVEQFF.

The chain has TRBV7-3 and TRBJ2-1; TRBD1 agrees at 8 bases. Germline CDR1 is SGHTA and CDR2 is FQGTGA. Trimming took 1 base from V and 8 from J; bases not matched to a gene: 4. The CDR3 runs 14 residues. This chain's CDR3 is CASSLRPGGHEQFF. Here the CDR3 DNA reads TGTGCCAGCAGCTTAAGGCCAGGGGGCCATGAGCAGTTCTTC.

This clone was seen a handful of times. This chain uses TRBV5-4 with TRBJ2-3, with D maybe TRBD1 (5 bases). This CDR3 comprises 16 residues. The germline CDR1 and CDR2 sequences are SGHNT and YYREEE (reference sequence). V gave up 4 bases and J gave up 3 bases, with 18 bases separating them. CDR3 in DNA: TGTGCCAGCAGCCCCACTATAGGGGAAGGTACAGATACGCAGTATTTT. Translated: CASSPTIGEGTDTQYF.

The chain carries TRBV18 and TRBJ2-7; no clear D. The V and J ends lost 4 bases and 0 bases respectively, with 7 bases between them. Germline V gives CDR1 KGHSH, CDR2 LQKENI. The CDR3 length is 13 residues. The CDR3 DNA sequence: TGTGCCAGCTCACTTAGGAGCTCCTACGAGCAGTACTTC. Translated, it gives CASSLRSSYEQYF.

V is TRBV5-4 and J is TRBJ2-7; no firm D call. V lost 4 bases and J lost 5, with 10 bases in between. There are 12 residues in the CDR3. From germline, CDR1 is SGHNT and CDR2 YYREEE (reference sequence). CDR3 DNA: TGTGCCAGCAGCCCGGACCGGGACGAGCAGTACTTC. Amino acids: CASSPDRDEQYF.